This T cell receptor (beta chain) was obtained from a study of control samples from healthy donors and cancer patients. Sequencing used immunoSEQ multiplex PCR; TCRdb keeps in-frame clones, though not all of them. The sample shows fewer than 95,000 clones, over 80% of them seen only once. CDR3 length: 15 amino acids. V dropped 6 bases and J dropped 0 bases, with 15 bases sitting between them. CDR1 and CDR2 (germline): SNHLY, FYNNEI. The sample was blood. The clonotype was recovered from a man aged 25 to 45 in good health. The chain employs TRBV2 and TRBJ2-7, with D unresolved. CDR3 residues: CASSPQYGISYEQYF. The CDR3 DNA sequence: TGTGCCAGCAGCCCCCAGTACGGAATCTCCTACGAGCAGTACTTC.